The rows below give T cell receptor beta chains drawn from one sample of a study of T-cell reconstitution after alpha-beta-depleted transplantation in children. TCRdb re-analysed the PCR reads in MiXCR, keeping a single row per CDR3 protein. The table shows 500,000 to 750,000 distinct CDR3 sequences, with approximately 30% occurring only once. The material was PBMCs, obtained before TCRalphabeta/CD19-depleted stem cell transplant. These TCRs come from a boy younger than two with Wiskott-Aldrich syndrome, due to receive a stem cell transplant. Each CDR3 is given with its conserved first and last residue. The D gene is left open where the match is weak. The listing skips clone size in some rows; elsewhere it reads once, few, many or a size class.

v_call	d_call	j_call	clone_size	cdr3_aa	cdr3_nt
TRBV20-1	TRBD1	TRBJ2-7	few	CSARQGANYEQYF	TGCAGTGCTAGACAGGGGGCAAATTACGAGCAGTACTTC
TRBV6-5	TRBD2	TRBJ2-3	-	CASSYSASGIGADTQYF	TGTGCCAGCAGTTACTCGGCTAGCGGGATCGGGGCAGATACGCAGTATTTT
TRBV7-3	-	TRBJ2-6	few	CASSPRDSGANVLTF	TGTGCCAGCAGCCCCCGGGACTCTGGGGCCAACGTCCTGACTTTC
TRBV2	TRBD1	TRBJ1-5	few	CASLRDRGLGNQPQHF	TGTGCCAGTCTCCGGGACAGGGGGCTTGGCAATCAGCCCCAGCATTTT
TRBV2	-	TRBJ2-7	few	CASSEGAPWIYEQYF	TGTGCCAGCAGTGAAGGGGCACCTTGGATCTACGAGCAGTACTTC
TRBV11-2	TRBD1	TRBJ2-5	few	CASSLWRTGEGETQYF	TGTGCCAGCAGCTTATGGAGGACAGGGGAGGGGGAGACCCAGTACTTC
TRBV7-8	-	TRBJ2-3	many	CASSFGLTDTQYF	TGTGCCAGCAGCTTTGGGTTAACAGATACGCAGTATTTT
TRBV5-1	-	TRBJ2-1	-	CASSSWAFSSYNEQFF	TGCGCCAGCAGCTCCTGGGCCTTCTCCTCCTACAATGAGCAGTTCTTC
TRBV15	-	TRBJ1-5	few	CATSRDAQGGSNQPQHF	TGTGCCACCAGCAGAGACGCCCAAGGAGGAAGCAATCAGCCCCAGCATTTT
TRBV20-1	-	TRBJ2-3	few	CSAHSGTDTQYF	TGCAGTGCCCATTCGGGCACAGATACGCAGTATTTT
TRBV6-1	-	TRBJ1-2	-	CASRPLGATNYGYTF	TGTGCCAGCAGGCCTTTGGGGGCAACTAACTATGGCTACACCTTC
TRBV20-1	TRBD1	TRBJ2-2	few	CSARDHRGRISGELFF	TGCAGTGCTAGAGATCACAGGGGGCGAATTAGCGGGGAGCTGTTTTTT
TRBV5-6	-	TRBJ2-2	-	CASSLGQALYTGELFF	TGTGCCAGCAGCTTGGGACAGGCATTATACACCGGGGAGCTGTTTTTT
TRBV15	-	TRBJ2-7	few	CATSGGESVYEQYF	TGTGCCACCAGCGGCGGAGAATCCGTTTACGAGCAGTACTTC
TRBV5-1	-	TRBJ2-7	-	CASSLGRGSREQYF	TGCGCCAGCAGCTTGGGTCGAGGGTCACGCGAGCAGTACTTC
TRBV10-3	-	TRBJ2-2	-	CAISESYLKSGGKTNTGELFF	TGTGCCATCAGTGAGTCGTATCTCAAGTCTGGGGGGAAGACAAACACCGGGGAGCTGTTTTTT
TRBV27	TRBD2	TRBJ2-1	-	CASTTGTKVNEQFF	TGTGCCAGCACAACCGGGACTAAGGTCAATGAGCAGTTCTTC
TRBV4-2	TRBD2	TRBJ2-4	-	CASSQGAAGGLNIQYF	TGTGCCAGCAGCCAAGGCGCGGCGGGAGGGCTGAACATTCAGTACTTC
TRBV7-8	-	TRBJ2-5	few	CASSLDGKETQYF	TGTGCCAGCAGCTTAGACGGAAAAGAGACCCAGTACTTC
TRBV5-1	TRBD1	TRBJ2-3	few	CASSLAAGLRGSDTQYF	TGCGCCAGCAGCTTGGCCGCAGGTCTCAGGGGGTCAGATACGCAGTATTTT
TRBV9	TRBD2	TRBJ2-2	-	CASSPGLAGAHTGELFF	TGTGCCAGCAGCCCTGGCCTAGCGGGAGCTCACACCGGGGAGCTGTTTTTT
TRBV12-3/TRBV12-4	TRBD2	TRBJ2-7	-	CASSLAGAWVEQYF	TGTGCCAGCAGTCTAGCGGGAGCGTGGGTCGAGCAGTACTTC
TRBV20-1	TRBD1	TRBJ1-2	-	CSARDGAGGYGYTF	TGCAGTGCTAGAGATGGGGCAGGGGGCTATGGCTACACCTTC
TRBV5-1	-	TRBJ2-7	few	CASSTPTGGFRYEQYF	TGCGCCAGCAGCACCCCGACAGGAGGTTTTCGCTACGAGCAGTACTTC
TRBV4-1	-	TRBJ2-6	-	CASSQDGGQAGANVLTF	TGCGCCAGCAGCCAAGATGGGGGGCAGGCTGGGGCCAACGTCCTGACTTTC
TRBV12-3/TRBV12-4	-	TRBJ2-5	-	CASSLSGPGTQYF	TGTGCCAGCAGTTTGTCGGGACCCGGGACCCAGTACTTC
TRBV11-1	-	TRBJ1-4	few	CASSRRQGDEKLFF	TGTGCCAGCAGCCGGAGGCAGGGTGACGAAAAACTGTTTTTT
TRBV5-1	TRBD2	TRBJ2-1	-	CASSRDYRNNEQFF	TGCGCCAGCAGTCGGGACTATCGGAACAATGAGCAGTTCTTC
TRBV20-1	-	TRBJ1-5	few	CSARGAGLVGKPQHF	TGCAGTGCTAGAGGGGCGGGCCTGGTAGGGAAGCCCCAGCATTTT
TRBV20-1	-	TRBJ2-3	-	CSAIRTGTDTQYF	TGCAGTGCTATACGGACAGGCACAGATACGCAGTATTTT
TRBV12-3/TRBV12-4	-	TRBJ2-5	-	CASSFRLGVQETQYF	TGTGCCAGCAGTTTCCGACTAGGGGTGCAAGAGACCCAGTACTTC